The 25 T cell receptor beta chains reported below all come from one sample, sequenced in a study of OX40 agonist ivuxolimab in advanced cancers. Data came from immunoSEQ multiplex PCR; TCRdb stores just in-frame clones and leaves some out. Among some 61,000 clones, roughly 76% were seen once, and the ten largest hold around 1.7%. The sample in question was CD4+ or CD8+ T cells sorted from blood, obtained in a trial of the OX40 agonist ivuxolimab. These receptors came from an adult with an advanced solid tumor such as melanoma, head and neck, liver or kidney cancer.

This clone was counted between two and nine times. V is TRBV30 and J is TRBJ2-5; D is unclear. V was clipped by 2 bases and J by 1 base, with 8 bases between them. In germline, CDR1 is GTSNPN, CDR2 SVGIG (reference sequence). The CDR3 has 13 residues. As DNA, the CDR3 is TGTGCCTGGAGTTGGATTATCCAAGAGACCCAGTACTTC. This translates into CAWSWIIQETQYF. Full variable domain (remainder filled in from reference TRBV30 and TRBJ2-5): SQTIHQWPATLVQPVGSPLSLECTVEGTSNPNLYWYRQAAGRGLQLLFYSVGIGQISSEVPQNLSASRPQDRQFILSSKKLLLSDSGFYLCAWSWIIQETQYFGPGTRLLVL.

The chain carries TRBV5-6 and TRBJ2-5, with TRBD1 identical over 7 bases. The trim removed 4 bases at V and 4 bases at J, leaving 13 bases unmatched. This CDR3 region has 16 residues. Germline V gene sequence: CDR1 SGHDT, CDR2 YYEEEE. The CDR3 DNA is TGTGCCAGCAGCCTGAAATACAGGGGAGTGAGAGAGACCCAGTACTTC. Protein: CASSLKYRGVRETQYF.

This chain uses TRBV18 with TRBJ2-1; D is uncertain. The CDR3 loop spans 14 amino acids. CDR1 and CDR2 (germline): KGHSH, LQKENI. The germline V and J ends were trimmed by 1 base and 3 bases, with 7 bases remaining between them. CDR3 coding DNA: TGTGCCAGCTCACCACGTTCTCTCTACAATGAGCAGTTCTTC. Protein product: CASSPRSLYNEQFF.

The chain links TRBV19 to TRBJ1-1; maybe TRBD1 (6 bases). The CDR3 has 16 amino acids. CDR1 LNHDA and CDR2 SQIVND come from the germline V gene (reference sequence). V dropped 3 bases and J dropped 10 bases, with 24 bases sitting between them. DNA for the CDR3: TGTGCCAGTAGTATTGTATCTCGGGTAGGGGGACGAGCAGCTTTCTTT. Its translation: CASSIVSRVGGRAAFF.

The CDR3 region is CASSDYRGQAEAFF. The CDR3, as DNA: TGTGCCAGCAGTGATTACAGGGGGCAGGCTGAAGCTTTCTTT. V is TRBV6-1 and J is TRBJ1-1; 9 bases are a match to TRBD1. The CDR3 is 14 residues long. The germline V gene has CDR1 MNHNS and CDR2 SASEGT. J gave up 6 bases and V 3 bases, and 5 bases lay outside the gene matches.

The chain links TRBV2 to TRBJ2-7, with 9 bases lining up with TRBD2. The J segment lost 7 bases and the V segment lost 10 bases, leaving 17 bases of the junction unmatched. From germline, CDR1 is SNHLY and CDR2 FYNNEI. The CDR3 has 15 amino acids. DNA for the CDR3: TGTGCCACCTCCCCGAGCCGCGGGAGGGCCCCGGAGCAGTACTTC. Its protein is CATSPSRGRAPEQYF.

The chain couples TRBV6-4 to TRBJ2-3, with 11 bases matching TRBD2. CDR3 length equals 14 residues. The ends lost 6 bases at V and 8 bases at J; junction bases unmatched: 7. Germline lookup yields CDR1 MRHNA and CDR2 SNTAGT. The CDR3 loop reads CASRELAGEGTQYF. The DNA for the CDR3 is TGTGCCAGCAGAGAACTAGCGGGAGAGGGTACGCAGTATTTT.

Comment on this clone: The junction differs from germline at one of its ends, possibly a read error. This chain joins TRBV7-7 and TRBJ2-2; 7 nucleotides align to TRBD1. CDR1 and CDR2 (germline): SSHAT, FNYEAQ (reference sequence). CDR3 size: 15 residues. The CDR3 here is CASSSTGVGSGELFF. CDR3 nucleotides: TGTGCTAGCAGCTCTACAGGGGTGGGCTCCGGGGAGCTGTTTTTT.

The gene calls are TRBV19 and TRBJ2-3; 7 nucleotides align to TRBD2. The CDR3 covers 15 residues. V trimming: 5 bases; J trimming: 3 bases; junction bases outside the gene matches: 8. The germline V gene encodes CDR1 LNHDA and CDR2 SQIVND (reference sequence). The CDR3 sequence is CASSEGRGLTDTQYF. As DNA, the CDR3 is TGTGCCAGTAGTGAGGGGCGGGGGTTGACAGATACGCAGTATTTT.

This chain links TRBV29-1 with TRBJ1-1; D is undetermined. The CDR3 has 13 residues. With 6 bases removed from V and 4 bases from J, the gap between germline ends came to 15 bases. In germline, CDR1 is SQVTM, CDR2 ANQGSEA. This chain's CDR3 is CSVPSSGSTEAFF. The CDR3, as DNA: TGCAGCGTCCCATCGAGTGGAAGCACTGAAGCTTTCTTT.

The chain couples TRBV30 to TRBJ1-5; D is ambiguous. Per germline, CDR1 GTSNPN and CDR2 SVGIG (reference sequence). V lost 0 bases to trimming and J lost 4 bases, with 7 bases between them. This CDR3 spans 13 amino acids. Here the CDR3 reads CAWSVYGNQPQHF. In nucleotides, the CDR3 is TGTGCCTGGAGTGTATACGGTAATCAGCCCCAGCATTTT. The whole variable domain, filled in from reference TRBV30 and TRBJ1-5, reads SQTIHQWPATLVQPVGSPLSLECTVEGTSNPNLYWYRQAAGRGLQLLFYSVGIGQISSEVPQNLSASRPQDRQFILSSKKLLLSDSGFYLCAWSVYGNQPQHFGDGTRLSIL.

The V gene is TRBV11-2, the J gene TRBJ2-5, with 11 positions matching TRBD1. With V trimmed by 5 bases and J by 5 bases, 4 bases remained unmatched. The CDR3 extends over 14 amino acids. Germline assignment: CDR1 SGHAT and CDR2 FQNNGV. CDR3 nucleotide sequence: TGTGCCAGCAGCAAGGACAGGGGGCGGGAGACCCAGTACTTC. Protein product: CASSKDRGRETQYF.

The rearrangement joins TRBV2 to TRBJ2-3; 13 bases are shared with TRBD2. This CDR3 is built from 15 residues. The germline gives CDR1 SNHLY, CDR2 FYNNEI. V shed 9 bases, J shed 8 bases, and the junction held 11 bases outside the gene matches. The CDR3 spells CARGGTSGADTTQYF. The CDR3 DNA follows: TGTGCCAGGGGCGGGACTAGCGGGGCCGACACTACGCAGTATTTT.

This chain joins TRBV30 and TRBJ2-3; D is unclear. V dropped 0 bases and J dropped 1 base, with 8 bases sitting between them. This CDR3 spans 14 amino acids. Germline V gene data show CDR1 as GTSNPN and CDR2 as SVGIG (reference sequence). Here the CDR3 reads CAWSVVSGTDTQYF. CDR3 DNA sequence: TGTGCCTGGAGTGTCGTAAGCGGCACAGATACGCAGTATTTT. The variable domain in full, with the rest retrieved from reference TRBV30 and TRBJ2-3, is SQTIHQWPATLVQPVGSPLSLECTVEGTSNPNLYWYRQAAGRGLQLLFYSVGIGQISSEVPQNLSASRPQDRQFILSSKKLLLSDSGFYLCAWSVVSGTDTQYFGPGTRLTVL.

This chain connects TRBV5-1 to TRBJ2-3; 7 positions match TRBD2. This CDR3 contains 15 residues. The germline V gene encodes CDR1 SGHRS and CDR2 YFSETQ. V lost 6 bases, J lost 4 bases, and 11 bases stayed unmatched. CDR3 protein: CASTPVAGEPDTQYF. The CDR3 DNA reads TGCGCCAGCACCCCCGTTGCGGGAGAACCAGATACGCAGTATTTT.

This chain joins TRBV6-5 and TRBJ1-2; D remains unclear. The CDR3 totals 13 residues. Germline V gives CDR1 MNHEY, CDR2 SVGAGI. V lost 5 bases and J 4 bases, leaving 11 bases between the germline ends. This CDR3 is CASSEANSYGYTF. In DNA form, the CDR3 reads TGTGCCAGCAGTGAAGCCAACAGCTATGGCTACACCTTC.

This clone was observed a handful of times. V is TRBV7-9 and J is TRBJ1-2, with unresolved D. The CDR3 extends over 15 amino acids. V gave up 5 bases and J gave up 0 bases, with 13 bases separating them. Per the germline V gene, CDR1 is SEHNR and CDR2 is FQNEAQ (reference sequence). CDR3: CASSPASPANYGYTF. CDR3 bases: TGTGCCAGCAGCCCCGCCAGTCCAGCTAACTATGGCTACACCTTC. The complete variable domain, with remaining parts taken from reference TRBV7-9 and TRBJ1-2, reads DTGVSQNPRHKITKRGQNVTFRCDPISEHNRLYWYRQTLGQGPEFLTYFQNEAQLEKSRLLSDRFSAERPKGSFSTLEIQRTEQGDSAMYLCASSPASPANYGYTFGSGTRLTVV.

The chain has TRBV5-1 and TRBJ2-3; 7 nucleotides agree with TRBD2. From germline, CDR1 is SGHRS and CDR2 YFSETQ. With 0 bases clipped from V and 7 bases from J, the junction kept 2 bases outside the gene matches. This CDR3 contains 13 residues. The CDR3 spells CASSLGLANTQYF. The DNA for the CDR3 is TGCGCCAGCAGCTTGGGACTAGCAAATACGCAGTATTTT. The full variable domain, completed using reference TRBV5-1 and TRBJ2-3, is KAGVTQTPRYLIKTRGQQVTLSCSPISGHRSVSWYQQTPGQGLQFLFEYFSETQRNKGNFPGRFSGRQFSNSRSEMNVSTLELGDSALYLCASSLGLANTQYFGPGTRLTVL.

This clone was detected once. The chain joins TRBV6-1 to TRBJ2-1; D perhaps matches TRBD2 (6 bases). This CDR3 comprises 16 residues. The germline gives CDR1 MNHNS, CDR2 SASEGT. V lost 0 bases and J lost 6, with 15 bases in between. This chain's CDR3 is CASSEAPAGQGNEQFF. DNA for the CDR3: TGTGCCAGCAGTGAAGCGCCAGCGGGTCAGGGCAATGAGCAGTTCTTC.

V gene TRBV21-1 combines with J gene TRBJ1-5. TRBV21-1 is designated a pseudogene. This CDR3 has 19 residues. This CDR3 reads CASSKAHLGGADIRQPQHF. The CDR3 bases are TGTGCCAGCAGCAAAGCGCACTTGGGGGGCGCAGACATAAGGCAGCCCCAGCATTTT.

The chain links TRBV7-9 to TRBJ1-1; 10 bases agree with TRBD1. Trimming removed 0 bases from V and 4 bases from J; junction bases left unmatched: 2. Germline assignment: CDR1 SEHNR and CDR2 FQNEAQ (reference sequence). The CDR3 covers 15 residues. CDR3 sequence (DNA): TGTGCCAGCAGCTTAGCAGGGACAGGGGCCACTGAAGCTTTCTTT. Encoded protein: CASSLAGTGATEAFF.

The genes are TRBV2 and TRBJ1-5, with a tentative D call TRBD1 (5 bases). CDR1 and CDR2 from the germline V gene are SNHLY and FYNNEI. The CDR3 is made up of 13 amino acids. V was shortened by 8 bases and J by 6 bases, with 14 bases between the two germline ends. The CDR3 is CASRTGQSQPQHF. The CDR3 DNA is TGTGCCAGCCGTACAGGACAATCTCAGCCCCAGCATTTT.

This clone was detected a few times. V is TRBV7-9 and J is TRBJ1-1, with D possibly TRBD1 on 6 matching bases. The length of the CDR3 is 14 residues. Germline-derived CDR1 and CDR2 are SEHNR and FQNEAQ (reference sequence). With 3 bases removed from V and 6 bases from J, the gap between germline ends came to 14 bases. This CDR3 is CASSFGRGLSEAFF. CDR3 coding DNA: TGTGCCAGCAGCTTCGGTCGGGGGCTCTCTGAAGCTTTCTTT.

By share of the sample, this clone is medium-sized (0.01 to 0.1%). The chain has TRBV7-9 and TRBJ1-1; 7 bases agree with TRBD1. CDR3 size: 15 residues. Germline values: CDR1 SEHNR, CDR2 FQNEAQ (reference sequence). Trimming at V came to 5 bases and at J to 4 bases, leaving 10 bases not matched to a gene. This CDR3 reads CASSTTGFWITEAFF. For the CDR3, the DNA is TGTGCCAGCAGCACGACAGGGTTTTGGATCACTGAAGCTTTCTTT.

The chain combines TRBV10-3 with TRBJ1-1, with 7 bases fitting TRBD1. The CDR3 length is 16 residues. Germline lookup yields CDR1 ENHRY and CDR2 SYGVKD. Losses at the gene ends were 5 bases for V and 0 bases for J; bases not matched to a gene: 9. This chain's CDR3 is CAISTSTGFMNTEAFF. Here the CDR3 DNA reads TGTGCCATCAGTACCTCGACAGGGTTCATGAACACTGAAGCTTTCTTT.